This T cell receptor beta chain was sequenced for a study of shared clonotypes between healthy human individuals. Study summary: Participating donors consisted of two women and a few men aged 18 to 49.

V lost 1 base, J lost 8 bases, and 15 bases lay in between. This CDR3 contains 14 residues. CDR1 GTSNPN and CDR2 SVGIG come from the germline V gene (reference sequence). CD45RO+ cells were combined with CCR7-negative CD45RA+ TemRA cells to form CD8 memory. A deep-level run was used for the assay. Sequencing used immunoSEQ multiplex PCR; TCRdb keeps in-frame clones, though not all of them. In the table there are approximately 350,000 clones, around 96% of which are singletons. The chain carries TRBV30 and TRBJ2-1; D is perhaps TRBD2 (6 bases). The TCR originated in a man aged 25 to 40 in good health. Material for sequencing was memory CD8+ T cells sorted from blood. Subset meaning: CD45RO+ cells pooled with CCR7-negative TemRA cells. Here the CDR3 reads CAWSASGSIDEQFF. As DNA, the CDR3 is TGTGCCTGGAGTGCATCCGGGAGTATCGATGAGCAGTTCTTC.